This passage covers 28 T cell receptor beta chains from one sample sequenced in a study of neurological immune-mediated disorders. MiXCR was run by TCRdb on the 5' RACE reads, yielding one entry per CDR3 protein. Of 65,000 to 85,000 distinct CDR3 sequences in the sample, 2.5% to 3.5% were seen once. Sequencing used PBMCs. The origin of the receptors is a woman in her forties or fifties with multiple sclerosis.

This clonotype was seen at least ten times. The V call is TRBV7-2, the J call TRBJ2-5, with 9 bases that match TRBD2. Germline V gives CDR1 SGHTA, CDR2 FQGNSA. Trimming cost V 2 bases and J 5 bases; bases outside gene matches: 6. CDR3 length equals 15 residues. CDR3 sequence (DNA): TGTGCCAGCAGCTTACGAGCGGGGGGCGGGGAGACCCAGTACTTC. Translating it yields CASSLRAGGGETQYF.

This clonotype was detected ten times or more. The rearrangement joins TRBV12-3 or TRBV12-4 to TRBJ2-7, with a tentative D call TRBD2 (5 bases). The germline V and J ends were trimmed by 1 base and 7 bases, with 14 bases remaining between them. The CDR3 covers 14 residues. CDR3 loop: CASSLEALPGEQYF. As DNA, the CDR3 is TGTGCCAGCAGTTTAGAGGCCCTGCCGGGGGAGCAGTACTTC.

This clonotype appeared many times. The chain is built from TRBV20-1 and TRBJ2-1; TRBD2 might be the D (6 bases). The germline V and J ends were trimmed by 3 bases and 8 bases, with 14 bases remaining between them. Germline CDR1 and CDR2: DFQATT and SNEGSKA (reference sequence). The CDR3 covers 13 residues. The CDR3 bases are TGCAGTGCTAGGTGGACCGGAGGGGATGAGCAGTTCTTC. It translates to CSARWTGGDEQFF.

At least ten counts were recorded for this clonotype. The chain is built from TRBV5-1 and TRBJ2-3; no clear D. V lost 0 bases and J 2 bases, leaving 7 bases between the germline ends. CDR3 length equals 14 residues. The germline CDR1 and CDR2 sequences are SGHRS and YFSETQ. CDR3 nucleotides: TGCGCCAGCAGCTTGGACCAGATCACAGATACGCAGTATTTT. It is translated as CASSLDQITDTQYF.

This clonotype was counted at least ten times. CDR3 residues: CASSLFVGGAHSNQPQHF. The CDR3 nucleotides read TGTGCCAGCAGCTTATTTGTTGGGGGCGCCCATAGCAATCAGCCCCAGCATTTT. The V and J genes are TRBV7-2 and TRBJ1-5; D possibly corresponds to TRBD1 (6 bases). Trimming removed 2 bases at V and 0 bases at J, with 17 bases between. Germline CDR1 reads SGHTA; CDR2 reads FQGNSA. This CDR3 has 18 amino acids.

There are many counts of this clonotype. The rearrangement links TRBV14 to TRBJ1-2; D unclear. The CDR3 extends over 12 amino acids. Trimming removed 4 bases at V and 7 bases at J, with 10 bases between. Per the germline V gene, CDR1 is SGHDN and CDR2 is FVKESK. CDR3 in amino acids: CASSLPGGGYTF. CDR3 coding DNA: TGTGCCAGCAGCCTGCCAGGAGGTGGCTACACCTTC.

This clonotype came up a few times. DNA of the CDR3: TGTGCCAGCTCCTCAGAGGCCGGATCCGGGACCTTCTACAATGAGCAGTTCTTC. This gives the protein CASSSEAGSGTFYNEQFF. The chain employs TRBV6-2 or TRBV6-3 and TRBJ2-1; D assignment may be TRBD1 or TRBD2 (5 bases each). The germline V and J ends were trimmed by 8 bases and 3 bases, with 26 bases remaining between them. From germline, CDR1 is MNHEY and CDR2 SVGEGT. This CDR3 region has 18 residues.

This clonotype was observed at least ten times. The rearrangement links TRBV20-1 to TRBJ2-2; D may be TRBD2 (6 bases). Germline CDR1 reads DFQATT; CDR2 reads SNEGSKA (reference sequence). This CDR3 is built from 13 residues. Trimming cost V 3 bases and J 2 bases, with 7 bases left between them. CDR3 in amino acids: CSARGLNTGELFF. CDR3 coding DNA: TGCAGTGCTAGGGGACTCAACACCGGGGAGCTGTTTTTT.

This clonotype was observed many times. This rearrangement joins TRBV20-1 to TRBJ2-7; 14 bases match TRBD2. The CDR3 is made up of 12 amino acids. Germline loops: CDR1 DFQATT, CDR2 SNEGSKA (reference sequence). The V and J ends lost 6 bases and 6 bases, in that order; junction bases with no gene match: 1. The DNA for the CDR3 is TGCAGTGCCGGGACTAGCGGGAGCGAGCAGTACTTC. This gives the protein CSAGTSGSEQYF.

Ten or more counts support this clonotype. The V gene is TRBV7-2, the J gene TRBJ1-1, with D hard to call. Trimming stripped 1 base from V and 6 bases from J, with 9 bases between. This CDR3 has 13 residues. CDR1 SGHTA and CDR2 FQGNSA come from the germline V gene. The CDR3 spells CASSLVRGAEAFF. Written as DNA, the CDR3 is TGTGCCAGCAGCTTAGTGCGTGGGGCTGAAGCTTTCTTT.

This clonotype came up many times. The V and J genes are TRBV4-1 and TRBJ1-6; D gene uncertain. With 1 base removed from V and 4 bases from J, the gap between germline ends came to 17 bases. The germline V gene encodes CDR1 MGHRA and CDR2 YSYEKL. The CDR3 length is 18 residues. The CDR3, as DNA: TGCGCCAGCAGCCAAGGTACCGCGGGAAGAGTTTATAATTCACCCCTCCACTTT. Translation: CASSQGTAGRVYNSPLHF.

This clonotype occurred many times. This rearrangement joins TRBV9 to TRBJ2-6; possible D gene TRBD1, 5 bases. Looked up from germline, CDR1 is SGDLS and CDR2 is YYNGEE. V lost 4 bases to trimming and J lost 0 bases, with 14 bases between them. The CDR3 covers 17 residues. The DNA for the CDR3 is TGTGCCAGCAGCCCCCAGGGATCCCTCTCTGGGGCCAACGTCCTGACTTTC. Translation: CASSPQGSLSGANVLTF.

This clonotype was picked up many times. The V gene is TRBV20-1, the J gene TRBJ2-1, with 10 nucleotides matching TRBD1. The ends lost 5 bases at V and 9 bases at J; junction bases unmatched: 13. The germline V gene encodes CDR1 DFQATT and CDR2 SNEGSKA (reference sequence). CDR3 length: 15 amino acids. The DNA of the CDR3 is TGCAGTGCTTACCCCGGGACAGGGGCTACAATTGAGCAGTTCTTC. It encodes CSAYPGTGATIEQFF.

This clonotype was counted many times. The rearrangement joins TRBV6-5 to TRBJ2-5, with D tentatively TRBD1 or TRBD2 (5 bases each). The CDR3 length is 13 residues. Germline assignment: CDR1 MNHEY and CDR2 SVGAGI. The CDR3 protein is CASGRSVGETQYF. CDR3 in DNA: TGTGCATCGGGACGGAGCGTGGGAGAGACCCAGTACTTC.

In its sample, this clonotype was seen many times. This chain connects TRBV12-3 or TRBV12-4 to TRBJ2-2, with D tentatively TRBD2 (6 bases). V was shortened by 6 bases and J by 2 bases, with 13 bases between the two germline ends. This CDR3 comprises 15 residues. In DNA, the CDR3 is TGTGCCAGCAGATATACTAGCCCTAACACCGGGGAGCTGTTTTTT. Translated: CASRYTSPNTGELFF.

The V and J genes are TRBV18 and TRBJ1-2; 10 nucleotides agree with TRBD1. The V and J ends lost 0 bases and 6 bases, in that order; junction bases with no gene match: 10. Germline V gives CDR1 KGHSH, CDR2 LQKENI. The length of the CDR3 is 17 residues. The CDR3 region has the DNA TGTGCCAGCTCACCACCGGGGGACAGGGGCGGGAATGATGGCTACACCTTC. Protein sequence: CASSPPGDRGGNDGYTF.

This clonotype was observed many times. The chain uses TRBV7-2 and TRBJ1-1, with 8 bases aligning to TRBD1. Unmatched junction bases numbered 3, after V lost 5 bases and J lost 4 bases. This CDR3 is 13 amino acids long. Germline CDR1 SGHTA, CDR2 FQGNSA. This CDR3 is CASSTGQGTEAFF. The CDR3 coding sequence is TGTGCCAGCAGCACAGGACAGGGCACTGAAGCTTTCTTT.

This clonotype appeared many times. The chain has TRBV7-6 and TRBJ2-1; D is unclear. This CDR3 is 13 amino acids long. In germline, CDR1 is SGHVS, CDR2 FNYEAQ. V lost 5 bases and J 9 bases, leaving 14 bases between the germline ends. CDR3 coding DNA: TGTGCCAGCAGCCAAACCCGGACGGGTGAGCAGTTCTTC. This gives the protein CASSQTRTGEQFF.

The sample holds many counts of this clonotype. The CDR3 DNA is TGCGCCAGCAAGCCAGGGGGGATCCAAGAGACCCAGTACTTC. It translates to CASKPGGIQETQYF. The chain carries TRBV5-1 and TRBJ2-5, with a tentative D call TRBD1 (7 bases). V was shortened by 6 bases and J by 1 base, with 13 bases between the two germline ends. Germline CDR1 is SGHRS and CDR2 is YFSETQ. The CDR3 is 14 amino acids.

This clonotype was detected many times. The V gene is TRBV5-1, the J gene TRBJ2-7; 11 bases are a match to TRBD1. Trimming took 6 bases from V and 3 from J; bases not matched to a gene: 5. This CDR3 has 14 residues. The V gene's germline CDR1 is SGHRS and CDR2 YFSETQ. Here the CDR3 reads CASTDGTGGYEQYF. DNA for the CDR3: TGCGCCAGCACCGACGGGACAGGGGGCTACGAGCAGTACTTC.

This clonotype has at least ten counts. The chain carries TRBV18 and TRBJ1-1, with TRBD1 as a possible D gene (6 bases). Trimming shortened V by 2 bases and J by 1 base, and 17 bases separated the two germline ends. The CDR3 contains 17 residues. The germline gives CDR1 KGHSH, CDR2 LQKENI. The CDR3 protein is CASSPVRRGPGNTEAFF. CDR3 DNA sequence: TGTGCCAGCTCACCAGTTCGGCGGGGGCCTGGGAACACTGAAGCTTTCTTT.

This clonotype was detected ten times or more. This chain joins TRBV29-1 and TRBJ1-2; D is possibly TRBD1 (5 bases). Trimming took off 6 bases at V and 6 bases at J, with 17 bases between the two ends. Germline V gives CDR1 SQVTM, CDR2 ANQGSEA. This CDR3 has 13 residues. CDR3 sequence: CSVALPRVHGYTF. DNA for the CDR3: TGCAGCGTCGCCCTACCCAGGGTCCATGGCTACACCTTC.

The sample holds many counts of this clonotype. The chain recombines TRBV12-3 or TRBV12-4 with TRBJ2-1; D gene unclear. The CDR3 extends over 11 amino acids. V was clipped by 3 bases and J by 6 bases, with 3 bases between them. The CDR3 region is CASSFLNEQFF. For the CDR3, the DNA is TGTGCCAGCAGTTTTCTCAATGAGCAGTTCTTC.

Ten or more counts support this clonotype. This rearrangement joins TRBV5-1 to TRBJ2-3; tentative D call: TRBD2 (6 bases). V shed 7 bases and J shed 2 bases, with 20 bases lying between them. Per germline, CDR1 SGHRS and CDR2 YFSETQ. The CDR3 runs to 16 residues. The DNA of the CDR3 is TGCGCCAGCCGCCCCGCTGGTTTAGCGGACACAGATACGCAGTATTTT. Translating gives CASRPAGLADTDTQYF.

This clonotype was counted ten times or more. The CDR3 sequence: CSARRASDEDTEAFF. For the CDR3, the DNA is TGCAGTGCTAGACGGGCATCCGATGAAGACACTGAAGCTTTCTTT. V is TRBV20-1 and J is TRBJ1-1; D not certain. The CDR3 runs to 15 residues. The germline V gene has CDR1 DFQATT and CDR2 SNEGSKA (reference sequence). V was clipped by 2 bases and J by 3 bases, with 16 bases between them.

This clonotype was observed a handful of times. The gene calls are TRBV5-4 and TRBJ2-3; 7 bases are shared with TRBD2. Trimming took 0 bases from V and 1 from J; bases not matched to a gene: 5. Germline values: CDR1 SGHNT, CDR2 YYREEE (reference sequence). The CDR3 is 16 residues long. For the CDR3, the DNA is TGTGCCAGCAGCTTGGCGGCTAGCGGCCGCACAGATACGCAGTATTTT. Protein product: CASSLAASGRTDTQYF. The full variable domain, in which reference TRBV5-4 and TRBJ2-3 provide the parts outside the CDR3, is ETGVTQSPTHLIKTRGQQVTLRCSSQSGHNTVSWYQQALGQGPQFIFQYYREEENGRGNFPPRFSGLQFPNYSSELNVNALELDDSALYLCASSLAASGRTDTQYFGPGTRLTVL.

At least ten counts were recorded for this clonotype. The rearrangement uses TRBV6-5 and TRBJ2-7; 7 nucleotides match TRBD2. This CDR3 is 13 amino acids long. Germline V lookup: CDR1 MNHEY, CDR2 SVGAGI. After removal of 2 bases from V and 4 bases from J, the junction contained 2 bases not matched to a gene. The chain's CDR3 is CASSYGREYEQYF. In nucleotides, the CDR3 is TGTGCCAGCAGTTACGGGAGGGAGTACGAGCAGTACTTC.

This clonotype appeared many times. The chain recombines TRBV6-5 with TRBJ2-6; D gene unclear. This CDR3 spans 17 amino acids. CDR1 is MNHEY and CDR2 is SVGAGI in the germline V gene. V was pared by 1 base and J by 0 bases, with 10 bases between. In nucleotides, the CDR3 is TGTGCCAGCAGTTACTACTGGCCCCACTCTGGGGCCAACGTCCTGACTTTC. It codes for CASSYYWPHSGANVLTF.